These 24 T cell receptor beta chains were all obtained from the same sample, sequenced in a study of shared clonotypes between healthy human individuals. Assay used: immunoSEQ multiplex PCR; TCRdb lists only in-frame clones, some missing. The sample lists around 1.1 million clones; around three quarters were seen once. Sequences were obtained from memory CD4+ T cells from PBMCs. The sample's subset: CD45RA-negative fraction. Every receptor here comes from a man aged 18 to 30 in good health. Some clones in this sample may be carry-over from other donors' samples.

V usage is TRBV6-5 and J usage is TRBJ1-2, with D possibly TRBD1 on 6 matching bases. V was pared by 2 bases and J by 4 bases, with 11 bases between. This CDR3 region has 14 residues. CDR1 is MNHEY, CDR2 SVGAGI, per germline. DNA of the CDR3: TGTGCCAGCAGTTACCTGGACAGCGGCTATGGCTACACCTTC. This gives the protein CASSYLDSGYGYTF.

In the case of this clone: The sample holds other DNA sequences that translate to the same CDR3. V gene TRBV28 combines with J gene TRBJ1-5; D uncertain. This CDR3 region has 12 residues. V dropped 4 bases and J dropped 3 bases, with 4 bases sitting between them. Per germline, CDR1 MDHEN and CDR2 SYDVKM. CDR3 DNA: TGTGCCAGCAGTTCCCTCAATCAGCCCCAGCATTTT. Encoded protein: CASSSLNQPQHF.

The chain recombines TRBV2 with TRBJ1-2, with D perhaps TRBD1 (5 bases). Trimming pared 5 bases from V and 6 bases from J, leaving 13 bases between. The CDR3 totals 13 residues. Germline V lookup: CDR1 SNHLY, CDR2 FYNNEI. Written as DNA, the CDR3 is TGTGCCAGCAGTCTCGGGACGGGAAATGGCTACACCTTC. Protein product: CASSLGTGNGYTF.

The chain is built from TRBV9 and TRBJ2-2, with 13 bases lining up with TRBD2. V was clipped by 6 bases and J by 2 bases; unmatched bases: 7. The CDR3 contains 17 residues. Germline V gene sequence: CDR1 SGDLS, CDR2 YYNGEE. This CDR3 reads CASTAGLAGLNTGELFF. In nucleotides, the CDR3 is TGTGCCAGCACCGCGGGACTAGCGGGACTCAACACCGGGGAGCTGTTTTTT. Complete variable domain (other parts from reference TRBV9 and TRBJ2-2): DSGVTQTPKHLITATGQRVTLRCSPRSGDLSVYWYQQSLDQGLQFLIQYYNGEERAKGNILERFSAQQFPDLHSELNLSSLELGDSALYFCASTAGLAGLNTGELFFGEGSRLTVL.

This chain links TRBV10-1 with TRBJ2-7, with TRBD1 as a possible D gene (6 bases). CDR1 is WNHNN, CDR2 SYGVQD, per germline (reference sequence). This CDR3 spans 13 amino acids. The V and J ends lost 7 bases and 5 bases respectively, with 15 bases between them. Here the CDR3 reads CASIVGQSHEQYF. For the CDR3, the DNA is TGCGCCAGCATCGTCGGACAGAGCCACGAGCAGTACTTC.

This chain connects TRBV6-5 to TRBJ1-1; 8 bases agree with TRBD1. J lost 1 base, V lost 5 bases, and 6 bases had no gene match. The germline gives CDR1 MNHEY, CDR2 SVGAGI. The length of the CDR3 is 15 residues. In nucleotides, the CDR3 is TGTGCCAGCAGTCACCCGACAGGGGCGAACACTGAAGCTTTCTTT. Translation gives CASSHPTGANTEAFF.

This sequence joins TRBV5-1 and TRBJ1-2, with a possible D match to TRBD1 (5 bases). The CDR3 has 13 amino acids. The V gene lost 0 bases and the J gene lost 8 bases, with 11 bases spanning the gap. Germline CDR1 and CDR2: SGHRS and YFSETQ. CDR3 sequence: CASSLGQPGGYTF. The CDR3 DNA is TGCGCCAGCAGCTTGGGACAGCCTGGGGGCTACACCTTC. Full variable domain (missing parts from reference TRBV5-1 and TRBJ1-2): KAGVTQTPRYLIKTRGQQVTLSCSPISGHRSVSWYQQTPGQGLQFLFEYFSETQRNKGNFPGRFSGRQFSNSRSEMNVSTLELGDSALYLCASSLGQPGGYTFGSGTRLTVV.

This clone was seen more than once but under ten times. Distinct nucleotide sequences in the sample also encode this CDR3. The chain combines TRBV28 with TRBJ2-2, with no clear D. The germline V and J ends were trimmed by 4 bases and 1 base, with 4 bases remaining between them. Germline V gene lookup returns CDR1 MDHEN and CDR2 SYDVKM. The CDR3 consists of 13 residues. CDR3 loop: CASSSRNTGELFF. CDR3 bases: TGTGCCAGCAGTTCGCGGAACACCGGGGAGCTGTTTTTT.

As to this clone: The sample has other DNA sequences that encode this CDR3 too. The chain recombines TRBV5-4 with TRBJ1-1, with D unclear. The V end was cut by 5 bases, the J end by 0 bases, with 8 bases between. The CDR3 covers 13 residues. CDR1 and CDR2 (germline): SGHNT, YYREEE (reference sequence). The CDR3 sequence: CASSRTVNTEAFF. The DNA of the CDR3 is TGTGCCAGCAGTCGGACGGTGAACACTGAAGCTTTCTTT.

The rearrangement links TRBV5-1 to TRBJ1-1; D is ambiguous. The CDR3 loop spans 14 amino acids. V dropped 5 bases and J dropped 3 bases, with 14 bases sitting between them. CDR1 is SGHRS, CDR2 YFSETQ, per germline. CDR3 nucleotides: TGCGCCAGCAGTTTCGAGGTAGGGTACACTGAAGCTTTCTTT. This gives the protein CASSFEVGYTEAFF. The full variable domain, rest sourced from reference TRBV5-1 and TRBJ1-1, is KAGVTQTPRYLIKTRGQQVTLSCSPISGHRSVSWYQQTPGQGLQFLFEYFSETQRNKGNFPGRFSGRQFSNSRSEMNVSTLELGDSALYLCASSFEVGYTEAFFGQGTRLTVV.

On this clone itself: This likely comes from a read error, as the CDR3 has no conserved phenylalanine or tryptophan at its end. This rearrangement joins TRBV28 to TRBJ1-2; D perhaps matches TRBD1 (6 bases). CDR1 is MDHEN and CDR2 is SYDVKM in the germline V gene. CDR3 size: 14 residues. V was clipped by 2 bases and J by 3 bases, with 10 bases between them. Here the CDR3 DNA reads TGTGCCAGCAGTTTAAGGAACAGGGACTATGGCTACACCCTC. The encoded protein is CASSLRNRDYGYTL.

The rearrangement joins TRBV6-5 to TRBJ1-4; D is unclear. With 8 bases removed from V and 12 bases from J, the gap between germline ends came to 10 bases. Germline V CDR1 and CDR2: MNHEY, SVGAGI. This CDR3 has 10 residues. This CDR3 reads CASLCGELFF. The CDR3 nucleotides are TGTGCCAGCTTGTGCGGCGAACTGTTTTTT.

The CDR3 coding sequence is TGTGCCAGCAGCGGCAGGTGGGGCACCGGGGAGCTGTTTTTT. Protein product: CASSGRWGTGELFF. The chain joins TRBV11-3 to TRBJ2-2; no reliable D call. Per the germline V gene, CDR1 is SGHNT and CDR2 is YENEEA. Between the trimmed V and J ends, which lost 5 bases and 4 bases, there was a span of 11 bases. CDR3 length: 14 residues.

V is TRBV19 and J is TRBJ1-1; D gene uncertain. Germline CDR1 reads LNHDA; CDR2 reads SQIVND (reference sequence). CDR3 size: 13 residues. With 5 bases removed from V and 3 bases from J, the gap between germline ends came to 10 bases. CDR3 bases: TGTGCCAGTAGTGTCAAGATCGACACTGAAGCTTTCTTT. This sequence encodes CASSVKIDTEAFF. The variable domain in full, completed from reference TRBV19 and TRBJ1-1, reads DGGITQSPKYLFRKEGQNVTLSCEQNLNHDAMYWYRQDPGQGLRLIYYSQIVNDFQKGDIAEGYSVSREKKESFPLTVTSAQKNPTAFYLCASSVKIDTEAFFGQGTRLTVV.

A note on this clone: Other DNA sequences of this sample code for an identical CDR3. This chain connects TRBV6-5 to TRBJ1-2; 10 nucleotides agree with TRBD1. Germline loops: CDR1 MNHEY, CDR2 SVGAGI. This CDR3 spans 14 amino acids. V was pared by 5 bases and J by 2 bases, with 2 bases of the junction left unmatched. The CDR3 spells CASSPGQGNYGYTF. In DNA, the CDR3 is TGTGCCAGCAGTCCGGGACAGGGGAACTATGGCTACACCTTC.

This clone was seen a single time. This chain joins TRBV5-1 and TRBJ1-2; 7 bases agree with TRBD1. CDR3 length: 14 residues. CDR1 is SGHRS and CDR2 is YFSETQ in the germline V gene. The V and J ends lost 0 bases and 4 bases, in that order; junction bases with no gene match: 3. The CDR3 DNA is TGCGCCAGCAGCTTGGAAGGGGGCGGCTATGGCTACACCTTC. This gives the protein CASSLEGGGYGYTF.

The chain links TRBV5-1 to TRBJ2-2; 10 nucleotides line up with TRBD2. V was clipped by 4 bases and J by 0 bases; unmatched bases: 9. The CDR3 length is 18 residues. Germline CDR1 SGHRS, CDR2 YFSETQ. The CDR3 region is CASSPMASGSSNTGELFF. CDR3 coding DNA: TGCGCCAGCAGCCCCATGGCTAGCGGGAGTTCGAACACCGGGGAGCTGTTTTTT.

The genes are TRBV29-1 and TRBJ1-5, with TRBD1 matching over 7 bases. Germline V CDR1 and CDR2: SQVTM, ANQGSEA. The CDR3 is made up of 12 amino acids. Trimming at V came to 4 bases and at J to 7 bases, leaving 4 bases not matched to a gene. In DNA form, the CDR3 reads TGCAGCGTTGGAGACAGGGAACAGCCCCAGCATTTT. Its translation is CSVGDREQPQHF.

The CDR3 is CAWSVKASDEQFF. CDR3 in DNA: TGTGCCTGGAGTGTAAAAGCGTCGGATGAGCAGTTCTTC. The chain recombines TRBV30 with TRBJ2-1; no firm D call. V was trimmed by 0 bases and J by 8 bases, leaving 11 bases between them. Germline V lookup: CDR1 GTSNPN, CDR2 SVGIG (reference sequence). This CDR3 spans 13 amino acids.

This clone was counted only a few times. The V call is TRBV5-4, the J call TRBJ1-3; weak D call: TRBD1 (6 bases). The CDR3 is 15 amino acids. V was pared by 5 bases and J by 0 bases, with 12 bases between. Germline lookup yields CDR1 SGHNT and CDR2 YYREEE (reference sequence). The CDR3 spells CASSPGVYSGNTIYF. CDR3 DNA: TGTGCCAGCAGTCCAGGGGTTTACTCTGGAAACACCATATATTTT.

The chain links TRBV7-9 to TRBJ1-2, with D maybe TRBD1 (6 bases). CDR1 is SEHNR, CDR2 FQNEAQ, per germline (reference sequence). V lost 3 bases and J lost 8, with 22 bases in between. The CDR3 has 16 residues. The CDR3 loop reads CASSFRGGRVAWGYTF. For the CDR3, the DNA is TGTGCCAGCAGCTTTAGGGGGGGGCGAGTCGCCTGGGGCTACACCTTC.

The chain employs TRBV11-2 and TRBJ2-1; D gene unclear. This CDR3 is built from 14 residues. Trimming took 0 bases from V and 9 from J, leaving 12 bases between them. Germline CDR1 SGHAT, CDR2 FQNNGV. CDR3 bases: TGTGCCAGCAGCTTAGATCGCCCTAATAGTGAGCAGTTCTTC. Residues: CASSLDRPNSEQFF.

This clone was picked up a small number of times. The rearrangement links TRBV28 to TRBJ1-2, with a possible D match to TRBD1 (5 bases). CDR3 length equals 13 residues. CDR1 is MDHEN, CDR2 SYDVKM, per germline. The germline V and J ends were trimmed by 6 bases and 6 bases, with 14 bases remaining between them. As DNA, the CDR3 is TGTGCCAGCAGCCGACCAGGGTTTAATGGCTACACCTTC. Protein sequence: CASSRPGFNGYTF.

The chain couples TRBV27 to TRBJ1-2; D ambiguous. Germline V CDR1 and CDR2: MNHEY, SMNVEV (reference sequence). Deletions cut 6 bases from V and 1 base from J, with 12 bases between. This CDR3 contains 14 residues. This chain's CDR3 is CASSDRAVNYGYTF. CDR3 DNA: TGTGCCAGCAGCGACCGGGCCGTTAACTATGGCTACACCTTC.